This TCR beta chain was profiled in a study of blood T cell repertoires in COVID-19. Profiled with immunoSEQ multiplex PCR; TCRdb holds only in-frame clones, not every one. The sample includes around 190,000 clones, 70% to 85% of them seen just once. The CDR3 extends over 11 amino acids. Germline CDR1 MNHEY, CDR2 SVGAGI. Trimming removed 11 bases at V and 6 bases at J, with 14 bases between. Material for sequencing was PBMCs or T cells enriched from blood (not recorded which). This sequence joins TRBV6-5 and TRBJ2-7; no clear D. The TCR comes from a woman in her 30s who had recovered from COVID-19. The CDR3 DNA sequence: TGTGCCTCTCGCAGAGGCGGCGAGCAGTACTTC. It is translated as CASRRGGEQYF.